This TCR beta chain was obtained from a study of Graves' ophthalmopathy and Graves' hyperthyroidism. A volume of 8.5 to 10 ml of fresh peripheral blood supplied the PBMCs. Germline CDR1 MNHNS, CDR2 SASEGT. The CDR3 has 10 amino acids. V was trimmed by 6 bases and J by 9 bases, leaving 9 bases between them. RNA transcripts provided the template for amplifying TCR beta CDR3 regions. The authors performed first-round RT-PCR with HTBI primers and then a second-round multiplex PCR. TCRdb analysed the multiplex PCR reads with MiXCR anew, one entry per CDR3 protein. The sample yields about 210,000 distinct CDR3 sequences, less than 30% seen once.

The TCR comes from a middle-aged man with Graves' ophthalmopathy. The J gene is TRBJ2-7, the V gene TRBV6-1; D call uncertain. The sample taken for sequencing was peripheral blood. In DNA form, the CDR3 reads TGTGCCAGCAGCTTGTTAGGGCAGTACTTC. Protein: CASSLLGQYF.